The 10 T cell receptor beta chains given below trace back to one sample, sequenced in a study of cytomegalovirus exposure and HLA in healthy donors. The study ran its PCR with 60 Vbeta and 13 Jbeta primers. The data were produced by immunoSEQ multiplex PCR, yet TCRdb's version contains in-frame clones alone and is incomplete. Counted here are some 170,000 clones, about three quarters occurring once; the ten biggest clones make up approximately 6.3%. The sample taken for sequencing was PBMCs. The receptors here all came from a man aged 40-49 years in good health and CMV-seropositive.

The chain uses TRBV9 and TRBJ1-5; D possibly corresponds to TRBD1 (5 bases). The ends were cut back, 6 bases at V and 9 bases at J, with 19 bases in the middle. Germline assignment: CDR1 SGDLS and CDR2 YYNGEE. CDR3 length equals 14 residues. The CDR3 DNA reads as TGTGCCAGCACCTCTAGTCAGGGCCTTGGGCCCCAGCATTTT. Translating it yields CASTSSQGLGPQHF.

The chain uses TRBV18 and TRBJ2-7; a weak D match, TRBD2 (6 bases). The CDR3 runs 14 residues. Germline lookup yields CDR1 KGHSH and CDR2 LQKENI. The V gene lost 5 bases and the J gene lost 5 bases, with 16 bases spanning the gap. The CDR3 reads CASSVEGSFHEQYF. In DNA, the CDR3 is TGTGCCAGCTCAGTGGAGGGGTCGTTCCACGAGCAGTACTTC.

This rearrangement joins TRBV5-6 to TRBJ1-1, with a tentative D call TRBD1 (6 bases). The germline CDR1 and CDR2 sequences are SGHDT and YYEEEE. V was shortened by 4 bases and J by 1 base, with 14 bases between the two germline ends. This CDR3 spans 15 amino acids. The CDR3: CASSLTGTPNTEAFF. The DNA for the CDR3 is TGTGCCAGCAGCCTTACAGGGACACCGAACACTGAAGCTTTCTTT.

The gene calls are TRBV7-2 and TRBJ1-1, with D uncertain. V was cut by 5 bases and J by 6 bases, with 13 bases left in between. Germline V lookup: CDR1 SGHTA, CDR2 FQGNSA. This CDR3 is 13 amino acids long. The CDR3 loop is CASSTQIAAEAFF. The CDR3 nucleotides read TGTGCCAGCAGCACCCAGATCGCCGCTGAAGCTTTCTTT.

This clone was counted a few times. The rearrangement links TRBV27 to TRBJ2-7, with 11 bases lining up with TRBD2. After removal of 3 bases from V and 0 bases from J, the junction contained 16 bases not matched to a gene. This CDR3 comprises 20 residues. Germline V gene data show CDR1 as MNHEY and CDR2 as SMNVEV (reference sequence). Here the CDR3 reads CASSFPVPRLAGTHSYEQYF. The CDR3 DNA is TGTGCCAGCAGTTTCCCCGTACCTAGACTAGCGGGAACCCACTCCTACGAGCAGTACTTC.

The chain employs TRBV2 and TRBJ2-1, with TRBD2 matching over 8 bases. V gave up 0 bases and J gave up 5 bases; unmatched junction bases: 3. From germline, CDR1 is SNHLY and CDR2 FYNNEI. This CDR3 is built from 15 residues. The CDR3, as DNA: TGTGCCAGCAGTGAAGCTGGGACTAGACACAATGAGCAGTTCTTC. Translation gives CASSEAGTRHNEQFF.

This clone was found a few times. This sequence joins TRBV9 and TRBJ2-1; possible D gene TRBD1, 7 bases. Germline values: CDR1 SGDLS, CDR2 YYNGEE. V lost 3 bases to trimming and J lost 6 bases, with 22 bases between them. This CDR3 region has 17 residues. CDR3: CASSASPGGPRGNEQFF. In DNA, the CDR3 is TGTGCCAGCAGCGCCAGTCCAGGGGGGCCCCGGGGCAATGAGCAGTTCTTC.

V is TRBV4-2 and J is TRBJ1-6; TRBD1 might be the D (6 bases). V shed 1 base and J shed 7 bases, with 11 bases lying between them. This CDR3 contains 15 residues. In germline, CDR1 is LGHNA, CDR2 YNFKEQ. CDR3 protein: CASSQVPGQNSPLHF. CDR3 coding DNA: TGTGCCAGCAGCCAAGTCCCGGGACAAAATTCACCCCTCCACTTT.

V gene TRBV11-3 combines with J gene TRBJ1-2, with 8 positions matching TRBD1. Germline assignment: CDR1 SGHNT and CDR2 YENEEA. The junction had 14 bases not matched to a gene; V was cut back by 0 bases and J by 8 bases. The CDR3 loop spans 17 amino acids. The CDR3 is CASSLEGTGTSSRGYTF. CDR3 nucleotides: TGTGCCAGCAGCTTAGAAGGGACAGGCACCTCTTCGCGGGGCTACACCTTC.

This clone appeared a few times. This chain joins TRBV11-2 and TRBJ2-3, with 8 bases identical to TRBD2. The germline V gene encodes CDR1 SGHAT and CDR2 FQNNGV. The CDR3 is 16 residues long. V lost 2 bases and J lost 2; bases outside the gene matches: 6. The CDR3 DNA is TGTGCCAGCAGCTTACAAGCGGGAGCGACCACAGATACGCAGTATTTT. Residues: CASSLQAGATTDTQYF.